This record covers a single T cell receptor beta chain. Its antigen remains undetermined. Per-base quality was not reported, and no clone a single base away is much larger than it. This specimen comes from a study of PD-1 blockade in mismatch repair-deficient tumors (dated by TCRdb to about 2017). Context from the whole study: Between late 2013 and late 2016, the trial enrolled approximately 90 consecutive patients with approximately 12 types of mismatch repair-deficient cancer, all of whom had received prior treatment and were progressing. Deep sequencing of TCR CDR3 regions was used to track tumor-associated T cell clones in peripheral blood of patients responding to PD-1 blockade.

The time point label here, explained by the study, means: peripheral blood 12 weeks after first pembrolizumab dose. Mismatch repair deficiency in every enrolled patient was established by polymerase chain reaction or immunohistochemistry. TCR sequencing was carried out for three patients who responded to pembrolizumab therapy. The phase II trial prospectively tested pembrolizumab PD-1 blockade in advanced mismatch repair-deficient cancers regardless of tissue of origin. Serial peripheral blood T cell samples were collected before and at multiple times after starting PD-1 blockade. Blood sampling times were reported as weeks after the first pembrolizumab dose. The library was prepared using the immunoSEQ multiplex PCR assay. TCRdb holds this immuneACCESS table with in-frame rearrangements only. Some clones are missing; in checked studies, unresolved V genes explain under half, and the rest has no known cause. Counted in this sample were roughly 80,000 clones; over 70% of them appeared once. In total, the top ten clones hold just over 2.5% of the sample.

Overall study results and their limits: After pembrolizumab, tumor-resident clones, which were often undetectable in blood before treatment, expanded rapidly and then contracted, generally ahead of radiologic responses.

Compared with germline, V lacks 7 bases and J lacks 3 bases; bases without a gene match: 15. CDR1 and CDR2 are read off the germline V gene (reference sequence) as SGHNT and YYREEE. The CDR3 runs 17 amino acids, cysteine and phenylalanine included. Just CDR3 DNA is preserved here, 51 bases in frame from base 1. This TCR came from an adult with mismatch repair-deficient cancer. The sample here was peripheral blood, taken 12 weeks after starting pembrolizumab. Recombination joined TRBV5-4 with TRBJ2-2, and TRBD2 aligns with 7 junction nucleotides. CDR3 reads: CASCRLAAIWDTGELFF. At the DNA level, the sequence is TGTGCCAGCTGTCGGCTAGCGGCCATCTGGGACACCGGGGAGCTGTTTTTT.